A few counts support the clone carrying this TCR beta chain. Its antigen is unknown. CDR1 and CDR2 (germline): SGHKS, YYEKEE (reference sequence). Trimming removed 2 bases from V and 4 bases from J, with 13 bases in between. There are 15 residues in the CDR3. The sample comes from a study of T-cell reconstitution after alpha-beta-depleted transplantation in children. Study results and limitations: There were some patients whose high TCRbeta diversity at day 60 came from surviving recipient T cells and thymic progenitors. T cells produced anew were the main source of T-cell counts and diversity one year after transplant.

Preparation of the TCRbeta library involved a method that used unique molecular identifiers. TCRdb reanalysed the PCR reads using MiXCR and keeps one entry per CDR3 protein. The sample has about 540,000 distinct CDR3 sequences; 27% are singletons. Specimen: PBMCs, collected before TCRalphabeta/CD19-depleted stem cell transplant. The chain links TRBV5-5 to TRBJ2-1; D not resolved. The TCR originated in a boy in the first two years of life with Wiskott-Aldrich syndrome, due to receive a stem cell transplant. CDR3 sequence: CASSFGSHRYNEQFF. CDR3 bases: TGTGCCAGCAGCTTCGGTTCACACCGATACAATGAGCAGTTCTTC.